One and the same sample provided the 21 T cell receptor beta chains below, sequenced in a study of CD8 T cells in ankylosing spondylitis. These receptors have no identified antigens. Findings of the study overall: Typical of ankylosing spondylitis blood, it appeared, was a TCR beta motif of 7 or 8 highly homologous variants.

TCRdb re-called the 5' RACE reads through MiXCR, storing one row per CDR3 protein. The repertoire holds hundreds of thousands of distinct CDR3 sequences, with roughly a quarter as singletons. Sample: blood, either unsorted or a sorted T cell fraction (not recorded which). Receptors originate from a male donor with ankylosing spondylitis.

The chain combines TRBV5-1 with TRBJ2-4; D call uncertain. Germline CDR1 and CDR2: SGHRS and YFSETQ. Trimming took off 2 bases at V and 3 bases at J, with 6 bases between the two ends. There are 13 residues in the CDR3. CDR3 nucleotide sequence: TGCGCCAGCAGCTTCGCGGACAAAAACATTCAGTACTTC. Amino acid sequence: CASSFADKNIQYF.

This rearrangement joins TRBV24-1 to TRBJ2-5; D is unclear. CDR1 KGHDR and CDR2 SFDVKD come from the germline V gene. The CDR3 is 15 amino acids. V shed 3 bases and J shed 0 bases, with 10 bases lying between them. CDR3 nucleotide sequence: TGTGCCACCAGTGATCCCGCGGAGTACCAAGAGACCCAGTACTTC. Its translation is CATSDPAEYQETQYF.

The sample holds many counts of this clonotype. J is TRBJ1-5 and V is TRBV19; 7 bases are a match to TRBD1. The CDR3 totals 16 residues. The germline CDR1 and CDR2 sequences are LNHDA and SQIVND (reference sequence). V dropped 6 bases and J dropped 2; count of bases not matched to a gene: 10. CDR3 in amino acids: CASRPNQGEGNQPQHF. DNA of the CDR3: TGTGCCAGTAGGCCGAATCAGGGGGAGGGCAATCAGCCCCAGCATTTT.

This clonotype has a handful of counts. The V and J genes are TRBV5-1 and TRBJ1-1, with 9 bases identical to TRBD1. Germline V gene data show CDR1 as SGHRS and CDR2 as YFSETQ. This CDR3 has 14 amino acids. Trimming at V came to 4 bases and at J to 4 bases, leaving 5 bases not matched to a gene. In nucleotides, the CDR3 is TGCGCCAGCAGCACCGGGACAGGGCCCACTGAAGCTTTCTTT. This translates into CASSTGTGPTEAFF.

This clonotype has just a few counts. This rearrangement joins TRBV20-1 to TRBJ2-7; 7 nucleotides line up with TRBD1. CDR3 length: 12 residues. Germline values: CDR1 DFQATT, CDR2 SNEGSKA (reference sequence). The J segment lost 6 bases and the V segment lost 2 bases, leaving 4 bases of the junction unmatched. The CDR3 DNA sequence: TGCAGTGCTAGAATCCCAGGGGGCGAGCAGTACGTC. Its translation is CSARIPGGEQYV.

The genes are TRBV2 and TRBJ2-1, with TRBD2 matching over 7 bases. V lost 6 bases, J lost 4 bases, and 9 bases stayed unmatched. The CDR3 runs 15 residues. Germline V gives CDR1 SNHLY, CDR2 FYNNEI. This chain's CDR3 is CASRVTSGTYNEQFF. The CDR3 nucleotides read TGTGCCAGCAGGGTTACGAGCGGGACTTACAATGAGCAGTTCTTC.

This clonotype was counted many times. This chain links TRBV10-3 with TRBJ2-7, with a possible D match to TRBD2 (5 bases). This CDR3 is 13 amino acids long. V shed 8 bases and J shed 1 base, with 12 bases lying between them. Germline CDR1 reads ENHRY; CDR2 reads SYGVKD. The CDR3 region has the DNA TGTGCCATCGCGGACGGAGGATCCTACGAGCAGTACGTC. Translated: CAIADGGSYEQYV.

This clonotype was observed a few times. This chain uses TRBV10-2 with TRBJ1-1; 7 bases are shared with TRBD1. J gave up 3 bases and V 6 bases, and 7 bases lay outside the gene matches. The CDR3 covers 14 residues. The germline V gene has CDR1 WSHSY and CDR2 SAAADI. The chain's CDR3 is CASRYPDRDTEAFF. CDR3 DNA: TGCGCCAGCAGATACCCTGACAGGGACACTGAAGCTTTCTTT.

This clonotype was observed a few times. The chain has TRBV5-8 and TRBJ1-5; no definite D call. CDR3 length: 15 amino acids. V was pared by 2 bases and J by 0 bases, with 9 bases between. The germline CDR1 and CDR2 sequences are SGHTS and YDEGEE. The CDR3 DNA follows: TGTGCCAGCAGCTTACAGCCCTATAGCAATCAGCCCCAGCATTTT. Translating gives CASSLQPYSNQPQHF.

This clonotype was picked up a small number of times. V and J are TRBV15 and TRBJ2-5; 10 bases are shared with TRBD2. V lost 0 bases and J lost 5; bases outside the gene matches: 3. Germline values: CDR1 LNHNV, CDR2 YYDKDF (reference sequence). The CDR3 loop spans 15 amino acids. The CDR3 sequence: CATSRDQLAGETQYF. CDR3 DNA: TGTGCCACCAGCAGAGATCAACTAGCGGGGGAGACCCAGTACTTC.

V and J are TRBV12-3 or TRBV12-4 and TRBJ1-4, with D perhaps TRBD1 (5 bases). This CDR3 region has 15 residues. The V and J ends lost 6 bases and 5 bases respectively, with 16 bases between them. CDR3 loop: CASSLGQGVNEKLFF. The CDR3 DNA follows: TGTGCCAGCAGCCTGGGGCAAGGGGTAAATGAAAAACTGTTTTTT.

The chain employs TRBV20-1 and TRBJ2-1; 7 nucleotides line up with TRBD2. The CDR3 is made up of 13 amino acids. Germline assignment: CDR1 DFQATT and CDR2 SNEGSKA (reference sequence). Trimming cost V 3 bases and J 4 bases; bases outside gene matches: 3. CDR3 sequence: CSASGRTYNEQFF. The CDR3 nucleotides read TGCAGTGCTAGCGGGAGGACATACAATGAGCAGTTCTTC.

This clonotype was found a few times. CDR3 DNA sequence: TGTGCCACCCAAACAGGGATCGACAATCAGCCCCAGCATTTT. Its protein is CATQTGIDNQPQHF. V is TRBV10-3 and J is TRBJ1-5, with D tentatively TRBD1 (6 bases). Germline V lookup: CDR1 ENHRY, CDR2 SYGVKD. The CDR3 loop spans 14 amino acids. V lost 10 bases and J lost 3, with 16 bases in between.

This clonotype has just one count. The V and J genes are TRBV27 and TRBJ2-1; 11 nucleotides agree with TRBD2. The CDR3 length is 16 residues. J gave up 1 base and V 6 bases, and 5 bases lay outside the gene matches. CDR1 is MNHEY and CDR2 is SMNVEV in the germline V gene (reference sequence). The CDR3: CASRDGLAGSYNEQFF. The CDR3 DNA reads TGTGCCAGCAGAGACGGACTAGCGGGTTCCTACAATGAGCAGTTCTTC.

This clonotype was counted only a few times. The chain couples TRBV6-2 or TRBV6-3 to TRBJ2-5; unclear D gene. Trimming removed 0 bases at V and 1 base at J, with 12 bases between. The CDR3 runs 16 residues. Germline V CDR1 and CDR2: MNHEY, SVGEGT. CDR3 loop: CASSYSIAEIQETQYF. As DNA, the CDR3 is TGTGCCAGCAGTTACTCGATTGCGGAAATCCAAGAGACCCAGTACTTC.

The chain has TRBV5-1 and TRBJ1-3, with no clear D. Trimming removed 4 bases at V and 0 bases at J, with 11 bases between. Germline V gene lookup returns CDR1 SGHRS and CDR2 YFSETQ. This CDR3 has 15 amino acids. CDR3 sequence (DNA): TGCGCCAGCAGCCCCTCGAGGGACTCTGGAAACACCATATATTTT. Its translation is CASSPSRDSGNTIYF.

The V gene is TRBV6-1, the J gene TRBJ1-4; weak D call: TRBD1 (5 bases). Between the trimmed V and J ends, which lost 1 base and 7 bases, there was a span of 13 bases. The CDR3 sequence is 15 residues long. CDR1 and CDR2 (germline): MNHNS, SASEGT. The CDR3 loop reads CASSEDPGVTEKLFF. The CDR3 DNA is TGTGCCAGCAGTGAAGATCCGGGGGTAACTGAAAAACTGTTTTTT.

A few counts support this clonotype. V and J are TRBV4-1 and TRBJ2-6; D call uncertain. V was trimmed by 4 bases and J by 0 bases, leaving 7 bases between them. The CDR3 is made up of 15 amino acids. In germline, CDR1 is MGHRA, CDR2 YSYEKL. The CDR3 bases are TGCGCCAGCAGCCTTACGAGCTCTGGGGCCAACGTCCTGACTTTC. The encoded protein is CASSLTSSGANVLTF.

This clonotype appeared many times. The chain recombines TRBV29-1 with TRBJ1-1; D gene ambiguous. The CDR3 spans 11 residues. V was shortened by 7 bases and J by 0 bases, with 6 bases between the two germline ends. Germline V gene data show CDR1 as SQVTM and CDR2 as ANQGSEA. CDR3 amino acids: CSARVNTEAFF. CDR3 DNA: TGCAGCGCCCGGGTGAACACTGAAGCTTTCTTT.

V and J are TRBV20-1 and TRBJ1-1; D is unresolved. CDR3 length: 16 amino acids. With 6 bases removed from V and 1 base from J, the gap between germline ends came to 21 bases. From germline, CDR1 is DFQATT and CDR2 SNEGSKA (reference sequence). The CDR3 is CSARRFGNPRNTEAFF. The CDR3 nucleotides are TGCAGTGCCAGACGATTCGGTAATCCTAGGAACACTGAAGCTTTCTTT.

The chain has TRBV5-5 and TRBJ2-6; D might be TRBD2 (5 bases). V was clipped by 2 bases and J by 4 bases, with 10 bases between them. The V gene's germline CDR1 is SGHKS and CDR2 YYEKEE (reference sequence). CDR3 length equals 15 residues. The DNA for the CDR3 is TGTGCCAGCAGCTTAGAGGGTTACGGGGCCAACGTCCTGACTTTC. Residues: CASSLEGYGANVLTF.